These 30 T cell receptor beta chains originate from one sample sequenced in a study of T cell changes during pregnancy in multiple sclerosis. The method was immunoSEQ multiplex PCR; TCRdb's version includes in-frame clones alone and lacks a portion of them. The data contain under 55,000 clones, roughly nine tenths of them seen just once; the ten biggest clones take up 0.37%. The specimen comprised CD4+ T cells from peripheral blood mononuclear cells, sampled before pregnancy. These receptors all come from a female donor with multiple sclerosis, enrolled in a pregnancy study.

This chain uses TRBV4-1 with TRBJ2-5, with D perhaps matching TRBD2 (6 bases). Germline V gives CDR1 MGHRA, CDR2 YSYEKL. The CDR3 runs to 17 residues. V lost 1 base and J lost 1, with 16 bases in between. Written as DNA, the CDR3 is TGCGCCAGCAGCCAAGCATACTTAGGGACTGGCCAAGAGACCCAGTACTTC. It yields the protein CASSQAYLGTGQETQYF.

The chain couples TRBV19 to TRBJ1-5; D gene unclear. The CDR3 spans 16 residues. Germline V gene sequence: CDR1 LNHDA, CDR2 SQIVND (reference sequence). V dropped 3 bases and J dropped 2 bases, with 14 bases sitting between them. The CDR3, as DNA: TGTGCCAGTAGTATTTCAGCGGCGGCGGGCAATCAGCCCCAGCATTTT. Translated, it gives CASSISAAAGNQPQHF.

This chain joins TRBV7-8 and TRBJ2-2; TRBD2 matches 7 bases. Germline CDR1 is SGHVS and CDR2 is FQNEAQ. The CDR3 runs to 13 residues. J lost 5 bases, V lost 7 bases, and 4 bases had no gene match. The CDR3 is CASIAGATGELFF. Written as DNA, the CDR3 is TGTGCCAGCATAGCGGGTGCAACCGGGGAGCTGTTTTTT.

The chain links TRBV28 to TRBJ1-5; 7 nucleotides line up with TRBD1. Germline lookup yields CDR1 MDHEN and CDR2 SYDVKM. With V trimmed by 7 bases and J by 7 bases, 13 bases remained unmatched. This CDR3 contains 15 residues. The CDR3 here is CASILHRGGGQPQHF. The CDR3 DNA sequence: TGTGCCAGCATTCTCCACAGGGGCGGGGGGCAGCCCCAGCATTTT.

The chain is built from TRBV15 and TRBJ2-7; 12 bases line up with TRBD2. This CDR3 spans 16 amino acids. Trimming took 0 bases from V and 7 from J; bases not matched to a gene: 7. Germline V gives CDR1 LNHNV, CDR2 YYDKDF (reference sequence). CDR3 region: CATSRDPPLAGGEQYF. The CDR3 DNA reads TGTGCCACCAGCAGAGATCCCCCCCTAGCGGGGGGGGAGCAGTACTTC.

This chain's CDR3 is CASTGIWTGELFF. In nucleotides, the CDR3 is TGTGCCAGCACGGGGATTTGGACCGGGGAGCTGTTTTTT. The V call is TRBV28, the J call TRBJ2-2; D perhaps matches TRBD2 (5 bases). The germline V gene encodes CDR1 MDHEN and CDR2 SYDVKM. This CDR3 comprises 13 residues. Trimming left V 7 bases short and J 5 bases short, with 11 bases between.

The chain recombines TRBV10-3 with TRBJ2-2, with 9 bases lining up with TRBD1. The trim removed 0 bases at V and 4 bases at J, leaving 9 bases unmatched. The CDR3 loop spans 18 amino acids. The germline V gene encodes CDR1 ENHRY and CDR2 SYGVKD. The CDR3 DNA reads TGTGCCATCAGTGAGTCACGGGTGGGACAGGGAACCACCGGGGAGCTGTTTTTT. Translating it yields CAISESRVGQGTTGELFF.

The chain joins TRBV11-2 to TRBJ2-7; D is unclear. V was cut by 5 bases and J by 6 bases, with 8 bases left in between. Germline CDR1 is SGHAT and CDR2 is FQNNGV. The length of the CDR3 is 11 residues. The CDR3 is CASSQYLEQYF. Written as DNA, the CDR3 is TGTGCCAGCAGCCAGTATCTCGAGCAGTACTTC.

The CDR3 coding sequence is TGTGCCACGAAGAAGGACAGTTCCTATGGCTACACCTTC. Amino acid sequence: CATKKDSSYGYTF. The chain joins TRBV30 to TRBJ1-2; D perhaps matches TRBD1 (6 bases). CDR3 length: 13 amino acids. The germline V and J ends were trimmed by 8 bases and 4 bases, with 17 bases remaining between them. From germline, CDR1 is GTSNPN and CDR2 SVGIG (reference sequence).

This sequence joins TRBV19 and TRBJ2-5, with D possibly TRBD1 on 6 matching bases. The CDR3 spans 13 residues. CDR1 and CDR2 (germline): LNHDA, SQIVND (reference sequence). With 3 bases removed from V and 4 bases from J, the gap between germline ends came to 9 bases. CDR3 DNA: TGTGCCAGTAGTATTAACAGGGTAGAGACCCAGTACTTC. It encodes CASSINRVETQYF.

The chain carries TRBV7-2 and TRBJ2-6; 9 bases map to TRBD2. Germline V gene sequence: CDR1 SGHTA, CDR2 FQGNSA. CDR3 length: 18 amino acids. Unmatched junction bases numbered 6, after V lost 3 bases and J lost 0 bases. The CDR3 nucleotides are TGTGCCAGCAGCTTGACTAGCGGAGGACTCTCTGGGGCCAACGTCCTGACTTTC. Translation: CASSLTSGGLSGANVLTF.

The chain couples TRBV7-2 to TRBJ1-1; TRBD1 might be the D (6 bases). Trimming removed 5 bases from V and 5 bases from J, with 21 bases in between. This CDR3 is built from 16 residues. Germline-derived CDR1 and CDR2 are SGHTA and FQGNSA. In DNA, the CDR3 is TGTGCCAGCAGCCCCCGACAGGTTCGAGTGGGGACTGAAGCTTTCTTT. It yields the protein CASSPRQVRVGTEAFF.

The gene calls are TRBV7-7 and TRBJ2-1; a possible D gene is TRBD1 (5 bases). The CDR3 consists of 21 residues. Germline V gene sequence: CDR1 SSHAT, CDR2 FNYEAQ (reference sequence). V lost 5 bases, J lost 1 base, and 30 bases lay in between. The CDR3 DNA follows: TGTGCCAGCAGCCCACACCATCCGACAGACATGGGCCCTGAATCCTACAATGAGCAGTTCTTC. This translates into CASSPHHPTDMGPESYNEQFF.

The rearrangement uses TRBV28 and TRBJ2-7, with 9 bases aligning to TRBD2. After removal of 5 bases from V and 6 bases from J, the junction contained 11 bases not matched to a gene. In germline, CDR1 is MDHEN, CDR2 SYDVKM. This CDR3 is 15 amino acids long. CDR3 sequence (DNA): TGTGCCAGCAGTCTGATAGCGGGAGAAATCCCCGAGCAGTACTTC. Translation gives CASSLIAGEIPEQYF.

The rearrangement uses TRBV6-6 and TRBJ2-2; possible D gene TRBD2, 5 bases. This CDR3 region has 16 residues. Trimming took off 2 bases at V and 7 bases at J, with 17 bases between the two ends. Germline V gives CDR1 MNHNY, CDR2 SVGAGI (reference sequence). The CDR3 nucleotides read TGTGCCAGCAGTTACCCAGGCGGGCCCCGGGGCGGGGAGCTGTTTTTT. Protein: CASSYPGGPRGGELFF.

V is TRBV5-1 and J is TRBJ2-5; tentative D call: TRBD1 (5 bases). V lost 4 bases and J 1 base, leaving 17 bases between the germline ends. This CDR3 spans 16 amino acids. Per the germline V gene, CDR1 is SGHRS and CDR2 is YFSETQ. The CDR3 nucleotides are TGCGCCAGCAGCCCTCCGAAGGGGTCCATCCAAGAGACCCAGTACTTC. This encodes CASSPPKGSIQETQYF.

CDR3 bases: TGTGCCAGCAGTTTATCGGACAGGGGGTACAATGAGCAGTTCTTC. It specifies CASSLSDRGYNEQFF. This chain connects TRBV27 to TRBJ2-1, with TRBD1 identical over 10 bases. V gave up 0 bases and J gave up 4 bases; unmatched junction bases: 0. In germline, CDR1 is MNHEY, CDR2 SMNVEV (reference sequence). The CDR3 has 15 residues.

The rearrangement joins TRBV2 to TRBJ1-4; 9 nucleotides line up with TRBD1. Germline V gene sequence: CDR1 SNHLY, CDR2 FYNNEI. V lost 2 bases, J lost 10 bases, and 11 bases stayed unmatched. This CDR3 has 16 amino acids. The CDR3 coding sequence is TGTGCCAGCAGTGAAAGGTTAGGGACAGGGACCCTAAAACTGTTTTTT. It is translated as CASSERLGTGTLKLFF. The whole variable domain, remainder taken from reference TRBV2 and TRBJ1-4, is EPEVTQTPSHQVTQMGQEVILRCVPISNHLYFYWYRQILGQKVEFLVSFYNNEISEKSEIFDDQFSVERPDGSNFTLKIRSTKLEDSAMYFCASSERLGTGTLKLFFGSGTQLSVL.

V is TRBV21-1 and J is TRBJ2-7; the table calls TRBD1, which could not be checked here. TRBV21-1 is a listed pseudogene. The length of the CDR3 is 15 residues. CDR3 protein: CASSTLPGQWSEQYF. CDR3 nucleotide sequence: TGTGCCAGCAGCACTTTACCGGGACAGTGGTCCGAGCAGTACTTC.

This clone has only one observation. This chain uses TRBV9 with TRBJ2-5; 15 bases fit TRBD2. Germline V gene data show CDR1 as SGDLS and CDR2 as YYNGEE. V lost 4 bases to trimming and J lost 5 bases; unmatched junction nucleotides: 3. The CDR3 has 15 amino acids. The CDR3: CASSTGLAGGETQYF. DNA of the CDR3: TGTGCCAGCAGCACGGGACTAGCGGGAGGCGAGACCCAGTACTTC.

The chain recombines TRBV10-3 with TRBJ1-1; D ambiguous. The V and J ends lost 0 bases and 0 bases respectively, with 11 bases between them. The CDR3 totals 16 residues. The V gene's germline CDR1 is ENHRY and CDR2 SYGVKD. CDR3 nucleotides: TGTGCCATCAGTGAGTCCCGCACAGAGATGAACACTGAAGCTTTCTTT. It codes for CAISESRTEMNTEAFF.

The CDR3 is CSVGDGEGLAYGYTF. The DNA for the CDR3 is TGCAGCGTTGGGGACGGGGAGGGTTTGGCGTATGGCTACACCTTC. The chain combines TRBV29-1 with TRBJ1-2, with TRBD1 as a possible D gene (5 bases). Deletions cut 4 bases from V and 5 bases from J, with 20 bases between. The CDR3 spans 15 residues. Germline V gene data show CDR1 as SQVTM and CDR2 as ANQGSEA.

The chain couples TRBV4-3 to TRBJ2-1, with 7 bases identical to TRBD1. CDR3 length: 14 residues. CDR1 is LGHNA, CDR2 YSLEER, per germline. V was clipped by 4 bases and J by 5 bases; unmatched bases: 5. The CDR3 is CASSRRTGDNEQFF. The CDR3 nucleotides are TGCGCCAGCAGCCGGAGAACAGGGGACAATGAGCAGTTCTTC.

The chain employs TRBV5-1 and TRBJ2-1, with 8 bases identical to TRBD1. The CDR3 spans 14 residues. Germline-derived CDR1 and CDR2 are SGHRS and YFSETQ. V was pared by 0 bases and J by 10 bases, with 6 bases of the junction left unmatched. The CDR3 nucleotides are TGCGCCAGCAGCTTGGAGGACAGGGAGAACGAGCAGTTCTTC. Translation: CASSLEDRENEQFF.

The chain links TRBV2 to TRBJ2-6; 8 nucleotides align to TRBD1. CDR1 is SNHLY and CDR2 is FYNNEI in the germline V gene. CDR3 length equals 14 residues. Germline trimming cut 6 bases from V and 4 bases from J; bases unmatched to any gene: 2. CDR3 residues: CASRTGAGANVLTF. As DNA, the CDR3 is TGTGCCAGCAGGACAGGGGCCGGGGCCAACGTCCTGACTTTC.

The chain carries TRBV6-4 and TRBJ1-2; 9 positions match TRBD1. This CDR3 is built from 13 residues. The V gene's germline CDR1 is MRHNA and CDR2 SNTAGT. V was pared by 8 bases and J by 6 bases, with 7 bases of the junction left unmatched. The CDR3 DNA reads as TGTGCCAGCTCGGGACAGGGCTTGGATGGCTACACCTTC. Translating gives CASSGQGLDGYTF.

V gene TRBV6-5 combines with J gene TRBJ2-3; weak D call: TRBD2 (5 bases). This CDR3 comprises 13 residues. Trimming removed 4 bases from V and 7 bases from J, with 12 bases in between. Germline loops: CDR1 MNHEY, CDR2 SVGAGI. CDR3: CASSFASRNTQYF. The CDR3 DNA reads TGTGCCAGCAGTTTCGCTAGCCGAAATACGCAGTATTTT.

DNA of the CDR3: TGTGCCACCAGCAGAGATCCCAGGGCTGGAAACACCATATATTTT. Translating it yields CATSRDPRAGNTIYF. The chain combines TRBV15 with TRBJ1-3; D is perhaps TRBD1 (5 bases). Germline V gene data show CDR1 as LNHNV and CDR2 as YYDKDF (reference sequence). The CDR3 runs to 15 residues. V was pared by 0 bases and J by 2 bases, with 8 bases between.

The rearrangement links TRBV7-3 to TRBJ2-2; 16 bases are shared with TRBD2. The junction had 13 bases not matched to a gene; V was cut back by 6 bases and J by 0 bases. The CDR3 covers 21 residues. Germline CDR1 is SGHTA and CDR2 is FQGTGA. In DNA form, the CDR3 reads TGTGCCAGCAGTTCTGGGACTAGCGGGAGGGATTCGAAATCGAACACCGGGGAGCTGTTTTTT. Protein sequence: CASSSGTSGRDSKSNTGELFF.

This chain joins TRBV29-1 and TRBJ2-5, with 8 bases that match TRBD1. The germline CDR1 and CDR2 sequences are SQVTM and ANQGSEA. The CDR3 totals 12 residues. V dropped 4 bases and J dropped 5; count of bases not matched to a gene: 3. CDR3 sequence: CSVVRGRETQYF. CDR3 DNA: TGCAGCGTTGTCAGGGGGCGTGAGACCCAGTACTTC.